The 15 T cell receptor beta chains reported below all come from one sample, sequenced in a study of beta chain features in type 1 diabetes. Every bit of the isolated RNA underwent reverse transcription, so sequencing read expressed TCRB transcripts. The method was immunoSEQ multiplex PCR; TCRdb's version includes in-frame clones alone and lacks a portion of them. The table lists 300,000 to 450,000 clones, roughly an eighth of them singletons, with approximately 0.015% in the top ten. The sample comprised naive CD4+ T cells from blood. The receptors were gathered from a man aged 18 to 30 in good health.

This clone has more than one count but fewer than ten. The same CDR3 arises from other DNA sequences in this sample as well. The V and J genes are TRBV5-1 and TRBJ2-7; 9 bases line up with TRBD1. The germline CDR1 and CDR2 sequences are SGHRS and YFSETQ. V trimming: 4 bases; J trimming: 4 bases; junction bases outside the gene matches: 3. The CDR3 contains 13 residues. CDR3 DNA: TGCGCCAGCAGCCCCGACAGGGGGTACGAGCAGTACTTC. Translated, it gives CASSPDRGYEQYF.

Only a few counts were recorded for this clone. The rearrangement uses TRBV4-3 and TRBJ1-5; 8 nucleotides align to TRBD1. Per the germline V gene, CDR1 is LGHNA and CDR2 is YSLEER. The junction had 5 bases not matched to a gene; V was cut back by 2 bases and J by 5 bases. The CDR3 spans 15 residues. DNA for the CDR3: TGCGCCAGCAGCCAATGGGTGACAGGGGATCAGCCCCAGCATTTT. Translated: CASSQWVTGDQPQHF.

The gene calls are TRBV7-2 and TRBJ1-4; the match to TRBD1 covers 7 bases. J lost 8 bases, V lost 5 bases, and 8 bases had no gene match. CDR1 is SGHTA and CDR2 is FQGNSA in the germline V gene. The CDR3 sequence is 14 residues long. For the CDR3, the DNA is TGTGCCAGCAGCGCGACAGGGATACAGGAAAAACTGTTTTTT. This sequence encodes CASSATGIQEKLFF.

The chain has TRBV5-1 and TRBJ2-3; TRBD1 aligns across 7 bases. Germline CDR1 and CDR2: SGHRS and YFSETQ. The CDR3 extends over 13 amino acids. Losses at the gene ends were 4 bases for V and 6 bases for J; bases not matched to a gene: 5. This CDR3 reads CASSLTGEDTQYF. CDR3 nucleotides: TGCGCCAGCAGCCTTACAGGGGAGGATACGCAGTATTTT. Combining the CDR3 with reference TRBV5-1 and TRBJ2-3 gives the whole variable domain KAGVTQTPRYLIKTRGQQVTLSCSPISGHRSVSWYQQTPGQGLQFLFEYFSETQRNKGNFPGRFSGRQFSNSRSEMNVSTLELGDSALYLCASSLTGEDTQYFGPGTRLTVL.

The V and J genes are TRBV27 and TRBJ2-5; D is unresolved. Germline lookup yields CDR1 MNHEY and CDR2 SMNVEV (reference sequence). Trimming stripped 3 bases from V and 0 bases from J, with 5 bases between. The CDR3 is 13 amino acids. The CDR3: CASSFSYQETQYF. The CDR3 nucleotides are TGTGCCAGCAGTTTTTCGTACCAAGAGACCCAGTACTTC.

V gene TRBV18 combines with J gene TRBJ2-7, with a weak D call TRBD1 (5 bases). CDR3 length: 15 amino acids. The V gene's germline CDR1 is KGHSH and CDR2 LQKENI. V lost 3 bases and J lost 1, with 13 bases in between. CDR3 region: CASSPQQAKSYEQYF. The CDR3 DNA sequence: TGTGCCAGCTCACCTCAACAGGCGAAATCCTACGAGCAGTACTTC.

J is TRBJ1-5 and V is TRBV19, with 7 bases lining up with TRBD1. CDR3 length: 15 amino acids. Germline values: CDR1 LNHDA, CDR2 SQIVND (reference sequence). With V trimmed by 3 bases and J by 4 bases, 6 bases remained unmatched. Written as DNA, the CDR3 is TGTGCCAGTAGTATCGGGACAGCCCAAAATCAGCCCCAGCATTTT. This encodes CASSIGTAQNQPQHF.

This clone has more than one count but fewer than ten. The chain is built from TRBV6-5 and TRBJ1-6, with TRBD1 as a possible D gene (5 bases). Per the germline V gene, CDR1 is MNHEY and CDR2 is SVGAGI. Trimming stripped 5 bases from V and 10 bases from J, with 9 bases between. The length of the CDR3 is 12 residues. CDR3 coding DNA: TGTGCCAGCAGTCCAGGGTTCTCACCCCTCCACTTT. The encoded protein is CASSPGFSPLHF.

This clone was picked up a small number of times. The CDR3 sequence: CASSPRLNPTLVDTQYF. The CDR3, as DNA: TGTGCCAGCAGCCCCCGACTGAACCCGACCCTGGTAGATACGCAGTATTTT. The chain couples TRBV7-9 to TRBJ2-3; D gene uncertain. V lost 5 bases, J lost 5 bases, and 23 bases lay in between. Germline V gene lookup returns CDR1 SEHNR and CDR2 FQNEAQ (reference sequence). The CDR3 runs 17 residues. The whole variable domain, filled in from reference TRBV7-9 and TRBJ2-3, reads DTGVSQNPRHKITKRGQNVTFRCDPISEHNRLYWYRQTLGQGPEFLTYFQNEAQLEKSRLLSDRFSAERPKGSFSTLEIQRTEQGDSAMYLCASSPRLNPTLVDTQYFGPGTRLTVL.

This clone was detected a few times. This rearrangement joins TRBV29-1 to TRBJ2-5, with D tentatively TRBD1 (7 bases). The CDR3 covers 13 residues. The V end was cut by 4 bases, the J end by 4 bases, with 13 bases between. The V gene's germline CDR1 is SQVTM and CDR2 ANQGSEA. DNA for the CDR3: TGCAGCGTTGCTCCAGGGGGAGGAGAGACCCAGTACTTC. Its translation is CSVAPGGGETQYF.

The CDR3 DNA reads as TGTGCCTGGAGTAGCGTAATGAACACTGAAGCTTTCTTT. Translating it yields CAWSSVMNTEAFF. The chain links TRBV30 to TRBJ1-1; D is unresolved. Germline V CDR1 and CDR2: GTSNPN, SVGIG (reference sequence). Trimming left V 2 bases short and J 0 bases short, with 7 bases between. This CDR3 region has 13 residues.

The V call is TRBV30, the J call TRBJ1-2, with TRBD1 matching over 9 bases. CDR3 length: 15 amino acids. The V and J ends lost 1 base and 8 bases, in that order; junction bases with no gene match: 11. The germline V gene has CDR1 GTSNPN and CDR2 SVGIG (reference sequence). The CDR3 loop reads CAWSARTGERGGYTF. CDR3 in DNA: TGTGCCTGGAGTGCCAGGACAGGGGAAAGGGGAGGCTACACCTTC.

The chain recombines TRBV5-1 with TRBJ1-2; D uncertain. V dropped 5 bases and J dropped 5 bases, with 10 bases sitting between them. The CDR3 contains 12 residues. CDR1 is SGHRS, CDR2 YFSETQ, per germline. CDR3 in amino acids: CASRSDSYGYTF. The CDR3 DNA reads TGCGCCAGCAGGTCTGACTCGTATGGCTACACCTTC.

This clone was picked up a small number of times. CDR3 amino acids: CASSQDLVGTGALYEQYF. In DNA form, the CDR3 reads TGCGCCAGCAGCCAAGATCTAGTTGGGACAGGGGCCCTCTACGAGCAGTACTTC. This chain uses TRBV4-3 with TRBJ2-7; 10 nucleotides align to TRBD1. Germline values: CDR1 LGHNA, CDR2 YSLEER. V was clipped by 0 bases and J by 3 bases; unmatched bases: 11. CDR3 size: 18 residues.

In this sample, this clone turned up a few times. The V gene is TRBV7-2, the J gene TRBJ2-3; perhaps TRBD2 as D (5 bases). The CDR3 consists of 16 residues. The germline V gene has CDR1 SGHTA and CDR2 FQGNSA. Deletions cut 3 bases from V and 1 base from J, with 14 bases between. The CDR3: CASSFAGGSGTDTQYF. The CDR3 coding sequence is TGTGCCAGCAGCTTTGCCGGAGGTAGCGGCACAGATACGCAGTATTTT.